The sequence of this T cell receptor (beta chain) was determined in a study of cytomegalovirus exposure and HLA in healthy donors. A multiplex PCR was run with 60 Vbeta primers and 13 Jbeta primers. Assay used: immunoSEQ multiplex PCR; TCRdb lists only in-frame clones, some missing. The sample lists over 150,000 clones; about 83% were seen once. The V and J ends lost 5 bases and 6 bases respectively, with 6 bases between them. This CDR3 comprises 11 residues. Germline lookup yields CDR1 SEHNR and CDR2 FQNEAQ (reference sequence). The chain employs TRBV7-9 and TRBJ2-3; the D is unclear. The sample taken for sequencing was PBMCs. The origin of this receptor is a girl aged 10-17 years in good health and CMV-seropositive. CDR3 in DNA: TGTGCCAGCAGCCGGTACGATACGCAGTATTTT. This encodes CASSRYDTQYF.